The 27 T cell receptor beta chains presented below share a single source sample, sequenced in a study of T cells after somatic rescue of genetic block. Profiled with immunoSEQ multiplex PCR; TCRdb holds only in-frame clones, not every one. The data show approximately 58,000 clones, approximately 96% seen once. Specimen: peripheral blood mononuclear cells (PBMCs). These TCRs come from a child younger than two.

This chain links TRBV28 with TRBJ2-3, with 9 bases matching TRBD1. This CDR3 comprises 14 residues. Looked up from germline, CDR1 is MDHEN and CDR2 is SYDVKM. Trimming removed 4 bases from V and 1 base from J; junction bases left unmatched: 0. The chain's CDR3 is CASSWTGGTDTQYF. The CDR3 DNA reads TGTGCCAGCAGTTGGACAGGGGGCACAGATACGCAGTATTTT.

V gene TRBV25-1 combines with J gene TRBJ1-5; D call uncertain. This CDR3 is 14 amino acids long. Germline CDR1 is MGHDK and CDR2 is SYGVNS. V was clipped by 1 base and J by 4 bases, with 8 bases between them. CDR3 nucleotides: TGTGCCAGCAGTGAATCCTACAGTAATCAGCCCCAGCATTTT. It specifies CASSESYSNQPQHF.

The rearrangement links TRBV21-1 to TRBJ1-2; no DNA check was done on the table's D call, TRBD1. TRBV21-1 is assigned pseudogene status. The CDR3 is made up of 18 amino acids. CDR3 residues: CASSKALRGGQANYGYTF. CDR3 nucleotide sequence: TGTGCCAGCAGCAAAGCGCTCCGCGGGGGACAGGCTAACTATGGCTACACCTTC.

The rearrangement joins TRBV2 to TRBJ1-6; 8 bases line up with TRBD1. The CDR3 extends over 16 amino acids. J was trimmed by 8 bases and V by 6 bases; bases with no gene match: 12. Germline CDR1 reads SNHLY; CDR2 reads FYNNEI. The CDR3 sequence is CASRNFAGTGYSPLHF. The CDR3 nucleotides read TGTGCCAGCAGGAACTTTGCCGGGACAGGTTATTCACCCCTCCACTTT.

DNA of the CDR3: TGTGCCAGCAGCCTCAGGGGGCACACCGGGGAGCTGTTTTTT. This sequence encodes CASSLRGHTGELFF. The V call is TRBV13, the J call TRBJ2-2; 8 bases are shared with TRBD1. Per germline, CDR1 PRHDT and CDR2 FYEKMQ (reference sequence). The V segment lost 5 bases and the J segment 3 bases; nucleotides outside the gene matches: 2. The CDR3 consists of 14 residues.

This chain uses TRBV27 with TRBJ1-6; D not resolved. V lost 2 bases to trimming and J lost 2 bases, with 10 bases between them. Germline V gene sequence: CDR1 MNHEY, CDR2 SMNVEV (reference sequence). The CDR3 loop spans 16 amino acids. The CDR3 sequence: CASSLRAGAYNSPLHF. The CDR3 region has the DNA TGTGCCAGCAGTTTAAGGGCTGGCGCCTATAATTCACCCCTCCACTTT.

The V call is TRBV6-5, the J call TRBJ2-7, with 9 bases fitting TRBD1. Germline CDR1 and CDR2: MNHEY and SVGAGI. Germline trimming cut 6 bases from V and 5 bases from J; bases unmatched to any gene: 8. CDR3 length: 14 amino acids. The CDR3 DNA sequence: TGTGCCAGCAGCCCCGGGACAGGGAAGCACGAGCAGTACTTC. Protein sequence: CASSPGTGKHEQYF.

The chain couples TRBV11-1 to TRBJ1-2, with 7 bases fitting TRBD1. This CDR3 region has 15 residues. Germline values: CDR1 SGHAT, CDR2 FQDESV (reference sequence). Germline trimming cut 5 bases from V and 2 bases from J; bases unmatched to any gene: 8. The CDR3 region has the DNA TGTGCCAGCAGCGGCTCGACAGGGTCGAACTATGGCTACACCTTC. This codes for CASSGSTGSNYGYTF. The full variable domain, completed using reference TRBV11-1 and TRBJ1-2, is EAEVAQSPRYKITEKSQAVAFWCDPISGHATLYWYRQILGQGPELLVQFQDESVVDDSQLPKDRFSAERLKGVDSTLKIQPAELGDSAMYLCASSGSTGSNYGYTFGSGTRLTVV.

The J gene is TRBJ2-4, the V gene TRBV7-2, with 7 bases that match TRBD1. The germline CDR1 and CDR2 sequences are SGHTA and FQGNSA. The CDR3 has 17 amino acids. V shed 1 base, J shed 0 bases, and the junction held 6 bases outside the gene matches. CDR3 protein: CASSLVGGRLAKNIQYF. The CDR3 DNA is TGTGCCAGCAGCTTAGTAGGGGGCAGGCTAGCCAAAAACATTCAGTACTTC.

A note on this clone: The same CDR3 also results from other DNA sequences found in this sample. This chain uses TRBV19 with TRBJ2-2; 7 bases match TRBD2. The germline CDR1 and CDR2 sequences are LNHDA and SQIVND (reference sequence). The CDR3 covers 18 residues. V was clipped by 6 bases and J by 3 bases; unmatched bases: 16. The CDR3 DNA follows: TGTGCCAGTAGCCCTCCGAGACTAGCAGAGAAGGACACCGGGGAGCTGTTTTTT. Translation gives CASSPPRLAEKDTGELFF.

The DNA for the CDR3 is TGCGCCAGCAGCTTGCCTCGGGGGGCGGTAAATGAGCAGTTCTTC. Residues: CASSLPRGAVNEQFF. J is TRBJ2-1 and V is TRBV5-1; weak D call: TRBD2 (7 bases). This CDR3 spans 15 amino acids. The V and J ends lost 1 base and 7 bases respectively, with 15 bases between them. Germline V gene sequence: CDR1 SGHRS, CDR2 YFSETQ.

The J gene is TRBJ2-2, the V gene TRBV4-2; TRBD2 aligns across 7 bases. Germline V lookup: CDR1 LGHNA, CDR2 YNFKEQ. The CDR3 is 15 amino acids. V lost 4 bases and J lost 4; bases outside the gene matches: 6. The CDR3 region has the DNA TGTGCCAGCAGCCCCCAGACTAGCAGCACCGGGGAGCTGTTTTTT. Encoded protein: CASSPQTSSTGELFF.

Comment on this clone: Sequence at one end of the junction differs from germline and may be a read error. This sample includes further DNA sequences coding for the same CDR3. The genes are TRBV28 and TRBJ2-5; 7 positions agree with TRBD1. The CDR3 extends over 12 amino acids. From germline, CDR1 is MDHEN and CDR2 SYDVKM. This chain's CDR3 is CASRNRGETQYF. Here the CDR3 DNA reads TGCGCCAGCAGGAACAGGGGAGAGACCCAGTACTTC.

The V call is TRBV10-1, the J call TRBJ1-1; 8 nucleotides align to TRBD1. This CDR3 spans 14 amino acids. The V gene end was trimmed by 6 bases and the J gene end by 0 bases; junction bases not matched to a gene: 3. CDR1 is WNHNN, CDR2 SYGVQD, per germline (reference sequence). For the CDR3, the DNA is TGCGCCAGCAGCCCCAGGGGGCTGAACACTGAAGCTTTCTTT. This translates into CASSPRGLNTEAFF.

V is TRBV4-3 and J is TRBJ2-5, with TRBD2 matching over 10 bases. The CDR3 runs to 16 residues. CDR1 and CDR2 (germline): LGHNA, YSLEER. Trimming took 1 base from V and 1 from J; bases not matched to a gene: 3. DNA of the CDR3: TGCGCCAGCAGCCAAGCTCGACTAGCGGGCCAAGAGACCCAGTACTTC. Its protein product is CASSQARLAGQETQYF.

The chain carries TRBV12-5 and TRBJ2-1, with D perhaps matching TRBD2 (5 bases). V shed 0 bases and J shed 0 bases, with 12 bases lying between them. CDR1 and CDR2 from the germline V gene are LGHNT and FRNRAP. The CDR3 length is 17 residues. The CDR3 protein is CASGLVNGKSSYNEQFF. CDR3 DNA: TGTGCTAGTGGTTTGGTAAACGGGAAGAGCTCCTACAATGAGCAGTTCTTC.

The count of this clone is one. CDR3 protein: CASRQGSGNTIYF. Here the CDR3 DNA reads TGTGCCAGCAGACAGGGATCTGGAAACACCATATATTTT. The chain has TRBV6-5 and TRBJ1-3; D is perhaps TRBD1 (6 bases). The CDR3 is 13 amino acids. Per germline, CDR1 MNHEY and CDR2 SVGAGI. The germline V and J ends were trimmed by 6 bases and 1 base, with 7 bases remaining between them.

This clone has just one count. The CDR3: CASSLAGTGSETQYF. The CDR3 region has the DNA TGTGCCAGCAGCTTAGCAGGGACAGGGTCAGAGACCCAGTACTTC. J is TRBJ2-5 and V is TRBV11-3, with 9 bases that match TRBD1. CDR1 and CDR2 (germline): SGHNT, YENEEA. J was trimmed by 4 bases and V by 1 base; bases with no gene match: 4. There are 15 residues in the CDR3.

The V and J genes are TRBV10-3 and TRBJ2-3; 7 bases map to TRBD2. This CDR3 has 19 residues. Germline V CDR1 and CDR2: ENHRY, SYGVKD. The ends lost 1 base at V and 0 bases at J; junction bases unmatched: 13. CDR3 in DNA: TGTGCCATCAGTGAGTGGGGGGGAGCGGCACATCCTAGCACAGATACGCAGTATTTT. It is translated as CAISEWGGAAHPSTDTQYF.

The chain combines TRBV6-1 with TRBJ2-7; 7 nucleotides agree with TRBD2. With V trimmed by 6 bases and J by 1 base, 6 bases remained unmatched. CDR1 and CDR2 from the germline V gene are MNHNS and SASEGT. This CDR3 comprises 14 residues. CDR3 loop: CASRPTSWSYEQYF. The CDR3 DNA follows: TGTGCCAGCAGGCCGACTAGCTGGTCCTACGAGCAGTACTTC.

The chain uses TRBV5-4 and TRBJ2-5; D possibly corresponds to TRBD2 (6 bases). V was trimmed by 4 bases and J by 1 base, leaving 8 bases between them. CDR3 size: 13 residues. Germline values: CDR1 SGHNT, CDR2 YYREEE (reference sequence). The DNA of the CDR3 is TGTGCCAGCAGCGGGCGGGGCCAAGAGACCCAGTACTTC. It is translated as CASSGRGQETQYF.

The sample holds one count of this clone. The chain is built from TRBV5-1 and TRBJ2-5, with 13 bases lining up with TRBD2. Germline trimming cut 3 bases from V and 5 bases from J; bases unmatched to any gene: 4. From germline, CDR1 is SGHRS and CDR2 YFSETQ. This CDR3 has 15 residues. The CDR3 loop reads CASSSLAGGAETQYF. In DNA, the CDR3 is TGCGCCAGCAGCTCACTAGCGGGAGGGGCCGAGACCCAGTACTTC. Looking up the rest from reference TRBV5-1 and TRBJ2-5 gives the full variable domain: KAGVTQTPRYLIKTRGQQVTLSCSPISGHRSVSWYQQTPGQGLQFLFEYFSETQRNKGNFPGRFSGRQFSNSRSEMNVSTLELGDSALYLCASSSLAGGAETQYFGPGTRLLVL.

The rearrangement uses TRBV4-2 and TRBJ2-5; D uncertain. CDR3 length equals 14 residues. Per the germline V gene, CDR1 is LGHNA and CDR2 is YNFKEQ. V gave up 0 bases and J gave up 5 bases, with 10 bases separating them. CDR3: CASSQDGVRETQYF. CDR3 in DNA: TGTGCCAGCAGCCAAGATGGGGTGCGCGAGACCCAGTACTTC.

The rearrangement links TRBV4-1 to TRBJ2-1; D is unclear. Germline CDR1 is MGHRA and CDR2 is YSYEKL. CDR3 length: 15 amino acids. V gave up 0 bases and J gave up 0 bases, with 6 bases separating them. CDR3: CASSQDRSSYNEQFF. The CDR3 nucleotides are TGCGCCAGCAGCCAAGATCGGAGCTCCTACAATGAGCAGTTCTTC.

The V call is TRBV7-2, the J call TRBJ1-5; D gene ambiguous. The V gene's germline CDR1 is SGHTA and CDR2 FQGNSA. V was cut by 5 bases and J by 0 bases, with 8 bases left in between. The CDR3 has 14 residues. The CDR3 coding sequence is TGTGCCAGCAGCCCCTCCGCTAGCAATCAGCCCCAGCATTTT. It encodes CASSPSASNQPQHF.

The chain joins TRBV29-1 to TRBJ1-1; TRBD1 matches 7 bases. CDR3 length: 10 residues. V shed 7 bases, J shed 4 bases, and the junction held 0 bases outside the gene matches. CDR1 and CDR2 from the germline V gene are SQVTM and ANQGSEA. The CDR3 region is CSAGGTEAFF. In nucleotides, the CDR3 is TGCAGCGCAGGGGGCACTGAAGCTTTCTTT.

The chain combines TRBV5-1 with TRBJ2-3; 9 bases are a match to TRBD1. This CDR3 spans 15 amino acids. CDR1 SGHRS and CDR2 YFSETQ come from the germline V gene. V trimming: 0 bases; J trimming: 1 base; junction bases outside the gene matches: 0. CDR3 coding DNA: TGCGCCAGCAGCTTGGACAGGGGGCGCACAGATACGCAGTATTTT. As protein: CASSLDRGRTDTQYF. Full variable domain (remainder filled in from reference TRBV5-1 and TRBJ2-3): KAGVTQTPRYLIKTRGQQVTLSCSPISGHRSVSWYQQTPGQGLQFLFEYFSETQRNKGNFPGRFSGRQFSNSRSEMNVSTLELGDSALYLCASSLDRGRTDTQYFGPGTRLTVL.